The present T cell receptor beta chain was sequenced within a study of PD-1 blockade in classical Hodgkin lymphoma. Remarks on this clone: Its target is not known.

Profiling relied on immunoSEQ multiplex PCR, and the TCRdb table lists in-frame clones only, not all of them. The sample has tens of thousands of clones, roughly 84% seen once. Regarding the study as a whole: Lower baseline TCR diversity was reported for newly diagnosed patients than for healthy donors. Underlying causes for the observed repertoire differences were not defined, possibly disease activity or prior therapy.

Brentuximab vedotin exposure varied, and every patient relapsed after autologous stem cell transplantation. By magnetic negative selection, CD4+ T cells were purified from thawed PBMCs. This TCR derives from a human donor with classical Hodgkin lymphoma. The input for sequencing was CD4+ T cells from blood, taken at baseline.

CDR3: CASSQYTGDTQYF. CDR3 DNA sequence: TGCGCCAGCAGTCAATATACGGGCGATACGCAGTATTTT. The chain joins TRBV23-1 to TRBJ2-3, with D unclear. TRBV23-1 is an open reading frame whose function is uncertain. The CDR3 covers 13 residues. With 1 base removed from V and 6 bases from J, the gap between germline ends came to 8 bases.